This TCR beta chain comes out of a study of blood T cell repertoires in COVID-19. Study summary: Sites across the United States, Italy and Spain contributed samples from acute and convalescent COVID-19.

V trimming: 0 bases; J trimming: 5 bases; junction bases outside the gene matches: 7. CDR1 SGDLS and CDR2 YYNGEE come from the germline V gene. This CDR3 comprises 15 residues. Here immunoSEQ multiplex PCR was the method, and the copy in TCRdb shows in-frame clones only, minus some. The sample holds approximately 110,000 clones, 70% to 75% seen once. The specimen sequenced was peripheral blood. This clonotype originated in a man aged 80 or over with COVID-19, enrolled during active disease. This chain uses TRBV9 with TRBJ2-7; 8 nucleotides match TRBD2. Here the CDR3 DNA reads TGTGCCAGCAGCGTAGCTACCAGGGGACTAGACGAGCAGTACTTC. It yields the protein CASSVATRGLDEQYF.